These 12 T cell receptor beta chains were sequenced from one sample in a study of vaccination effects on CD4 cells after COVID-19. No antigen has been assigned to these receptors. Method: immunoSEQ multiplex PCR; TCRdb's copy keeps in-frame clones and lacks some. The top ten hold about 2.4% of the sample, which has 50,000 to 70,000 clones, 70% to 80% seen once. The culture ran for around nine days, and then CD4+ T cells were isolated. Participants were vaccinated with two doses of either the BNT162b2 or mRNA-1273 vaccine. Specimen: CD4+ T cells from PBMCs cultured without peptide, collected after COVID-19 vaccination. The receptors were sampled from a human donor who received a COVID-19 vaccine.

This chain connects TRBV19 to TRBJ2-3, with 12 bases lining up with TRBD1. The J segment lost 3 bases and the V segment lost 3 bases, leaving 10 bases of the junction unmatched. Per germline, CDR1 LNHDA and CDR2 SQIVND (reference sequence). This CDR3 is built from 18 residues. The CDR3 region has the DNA TGTGCCAGTAGTATGTTCTTCGGGACAGGGGGCGCGACAGATACGCAGTATTTT. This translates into CASSMFFGTGGATDTQYF.

The CDR3 bases are TGTGCCAGCAGCCCCCGAGGTTCCACAGATACGCAGTATTTT. Its translation: CASSPRGSTDTQYF. The genes are TRBV7-2 and TRBJ2-3; D remains ambiguous. Trimming pared 5 bases from V and 2 bases from J, leaving 11 bases between. The CDR3 consists of 14 residues. CDR1 is SGHTA and CDR2 is FQGNSA in the germline V gene.

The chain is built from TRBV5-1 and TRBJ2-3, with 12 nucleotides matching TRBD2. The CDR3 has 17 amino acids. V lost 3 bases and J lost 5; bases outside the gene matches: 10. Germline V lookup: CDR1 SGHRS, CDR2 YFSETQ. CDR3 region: CASSYQGTSGPQDTQYF. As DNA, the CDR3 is TGCGCCAGCAGCTATCAAGGGACTAGCGGGCCTCAAGATACGCAGTATTTT.

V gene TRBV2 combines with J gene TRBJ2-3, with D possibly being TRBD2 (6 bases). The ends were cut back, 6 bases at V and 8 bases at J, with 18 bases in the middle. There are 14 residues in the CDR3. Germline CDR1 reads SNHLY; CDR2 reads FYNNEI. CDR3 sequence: CASRWDSGTGTQYF. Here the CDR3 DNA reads TGTGCCAGCAGATGGGACTCCGGCACGGGTACGCAGTATTTT.

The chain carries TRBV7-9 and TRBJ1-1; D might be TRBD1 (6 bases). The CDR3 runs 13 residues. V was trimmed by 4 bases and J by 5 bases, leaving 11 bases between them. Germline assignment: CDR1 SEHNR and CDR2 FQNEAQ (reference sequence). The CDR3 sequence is CASSSEGGTEAFF. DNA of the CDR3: TGTGCCAGCAGCTCGGAAGGGGGAACTGAAGCTTTCTTT.

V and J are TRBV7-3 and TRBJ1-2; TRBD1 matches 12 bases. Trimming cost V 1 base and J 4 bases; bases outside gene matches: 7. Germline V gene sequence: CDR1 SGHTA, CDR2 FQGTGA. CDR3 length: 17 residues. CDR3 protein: CASSLKLGTGGTYGYTF. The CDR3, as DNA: TGTGCCAGCAGCTTAAAACTGGGGACAGGGGGCACCTATGGCTACACCTTC.

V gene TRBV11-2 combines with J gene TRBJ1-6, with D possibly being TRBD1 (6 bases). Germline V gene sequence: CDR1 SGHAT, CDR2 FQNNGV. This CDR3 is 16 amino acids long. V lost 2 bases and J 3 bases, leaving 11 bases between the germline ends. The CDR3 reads CASSLSGGVYNSPLHF. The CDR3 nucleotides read TGTGCCAGCAGCTTATCGGGGGGCGTCTATAATTCACCCCTCCACTTT.

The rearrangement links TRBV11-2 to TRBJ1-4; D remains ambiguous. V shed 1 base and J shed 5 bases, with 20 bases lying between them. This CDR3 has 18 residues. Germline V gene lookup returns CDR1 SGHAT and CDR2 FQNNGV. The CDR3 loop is CASSLVEAWRRKNEKLFF. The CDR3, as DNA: TGTGCCAGCAGCTTAGTTGAAGCTTGGAGGCGCAAAAATGAAAAACTGTTTTTT.

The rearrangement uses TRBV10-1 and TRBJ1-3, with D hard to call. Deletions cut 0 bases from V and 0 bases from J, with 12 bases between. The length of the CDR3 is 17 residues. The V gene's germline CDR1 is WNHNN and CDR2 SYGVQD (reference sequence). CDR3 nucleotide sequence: TGCGCCAGCAGTGAGTCGATGGCCCCGAGCTCTGGAAACACCATATATTTT. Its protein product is CASSESMAPSSGNTIYF.

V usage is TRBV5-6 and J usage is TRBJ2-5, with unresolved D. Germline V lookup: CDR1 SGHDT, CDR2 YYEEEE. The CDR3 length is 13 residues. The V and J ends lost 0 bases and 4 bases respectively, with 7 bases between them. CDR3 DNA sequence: TGTGCCAGCAGCTTGGCCGTTGGAGAGACCCAGTACTTC. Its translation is CASSLAVGETQYF.

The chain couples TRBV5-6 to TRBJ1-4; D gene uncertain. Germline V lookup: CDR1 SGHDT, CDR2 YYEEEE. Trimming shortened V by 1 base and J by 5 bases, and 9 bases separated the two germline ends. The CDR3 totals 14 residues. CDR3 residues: CASSLSTVNEKLFF. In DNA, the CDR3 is TGTGCCAGCAGCTTGTCGACGGTCAATGAAAAACTGTTTTTT.

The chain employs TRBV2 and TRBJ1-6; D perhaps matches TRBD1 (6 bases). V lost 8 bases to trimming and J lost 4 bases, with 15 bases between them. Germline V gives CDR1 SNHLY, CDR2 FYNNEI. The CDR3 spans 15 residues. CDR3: CASSPWQGYNSPLHF. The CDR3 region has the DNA TGTGCCAGCTCCCCCTGGCAGGGGTATAATTCACCCCTCCACTTT.